This T cell receptor (beta chain) comes out of a study of T cell changes during pregnancy in multiple sclerosis. Clones were sequenced by immunoSEQ multiplex PCR, and TCRdb holds only the in-frame ones, with some missing. The table has 20,000 to 30,000 clones, about 88% seen once. Germline CDR1 SEHNR, CDR2 FQNEAQ (reference sequence). The CDR3 loop spans 14 amino acids. V was trimmed by 3 bases and J by 4 bases, leaving 13 bases between them. This clonotype originated in a female donor with multiple sclerosis, enrolled in a pregnancy study. The chain has TRBV7-9 and TRBJ2-7, with D possibly matching TRBD1 (5 bases). The material was CD8+ T cells from peripheral blood mononuclear cells, obtained in the second trimester of pregnancy. The CDR3 region is CASSFLDISYEQYF. CDR3 coding DNA: TGTGCCAGCAGCTTTTTGGACATCTCATACGAGCAGTACTTC.